The present T cell receptor beta chain was sequenced within a study of blood T cell repertoires in COVID-19 (dated by TCRdb to the early 2020s). Turning to the overall study: The collaborator samples originated in the United States, Italy and Spain and spanned the acute and convalescent phases of COVID-19. The material from the prospective study consisted of cDNA or gDNA derived from T cells, B-cell-depleted T cells, or PBMCs. Deeply sampled blood TCRbeta repertoires from subjects exposed to, actively infected with, or recovered from COVID-19 were included in the dataset. The repertoires were made available in a free public database intended to serve as a resource for research on the immune response to SARS-CoV-2. The samples were drawn from two sources: the first 160 participants of the ongoing ImmuneRACE study, and 1,254 subjects contributed by 6 global collaborators. The sample metadata nearly always contained a de-identified subject ID, COVID-19 status, age in years and sex. Where available, HLA class I and class II types were obtained from metadata supplied by the sample provider rather than from assay-based typing. What the authors observed across the whole study: The quantity of clinical and demographic metadata differed by source and by participant and was supplied without curation.

The CDR3 runs 14 amino acids, cysteine and phenylalanine included. The sequence is cut down to CDR3 DNA, 42 bases in frame from base 1. The germline V gene supplies CDR1 SGDLS and CDR2 YYNGEE. Compared with germline, V lacks 3 bases and J lacks 7 bases; bases without a gene match: 7. The immunoSEQ Assay, a bias-controlled multiplex PCR, was used to amplify TCRbeta CDR3 regions from genomic DNA. Per the original workflow: The number of nucleated cells in each sample was estimated from the amplification of reference gene primers within the assay. Sequence reads were collapsed and filtered to measure the absolute abundance of every unique TCRbeta CDR3 rearrangement. For each sample, productive Simpson clonality was calculated as the square root of Simpson's diversity index over productive rearrangements. The immuneACCESS repertoire file appears here via TCRdb, limited to in-frame rearrangements. These files lack a portion of the clones; in checked studies, under half of the deficit traces to unresolved V genes, and the cause of the others is not known. V and J calls and clone size are copied from that table; D and trimming were computed from the DNA. For this sample there are approximately 130,000 clones; 75% to 90% appear just once. The top ten clonotypes cover around 4% of the sample.

Notes on this clone: Its recognized antigen is unknown. Qualities for individual bases were not recorded, and no much larger clone is one base off.

Whole blood was collected in K2EDTA tubes by collaborating institutions according to the institutions' own protocols. For TCRbeta analysis, collaborators shipped samples in one of three forms: frozen whole blood, isolated PBMCs, or DNA extracted from either of those sample types. This clonotype originated in a human donor in a cohort sampled during active COVID-19. Recombination joined TRBV9 with TRBJ1-5; 7 bases in the junction line up with TRBD1. Material: peripheral blood. CDR3 protein: CASSAGTVLQPQHF. The DNA reads TGTGCCAGCAGCGCCGGGACAGTATTACAGCCCCAGCATTTT. Supplemented by the reference TRBV9 and TRBJ1-5 proteins around the CDR3, the complete variable domain is DSGVTQTPKHLITATGQRVTLRCSPRSGDLSVYWYQQSLDQGLQFLIQYYNGEERAKGNILERFSAQQFPDLHSELNLSSLELGDSALYFCASSAGTVLQPQHFGDGTRLSIL.